These 6 T cell receptor beta chains came from one sample sequenced in a study of OX40 agonist ivuxolimab in advanced cancers. Repertoires were generated with immunoSEQ multiplex PCR, while TCRdb's copy carries only in-frame clones and drops some. In the table there are 130,000 or so clones, 90% of which are singletons. This specimen consisted of CD4+ or CD8+ T cells sorted from blood, obtained in a trial of the OX40 agonist ivuxolimab. The receptors stem from an adult with an advanced solid tumor such as melanoma, head and neck, liver or kidney cancer.

This clone was detected only once. The CDR3 sequence: CASTPLSSGNYPNEQFF. Written as DNA, the CDR3 is TGTGCCAGCACCCCCCTCTCTAGCGGGAATTACCCAAATGAGCAGTTCTTC. V is TRBV9 and J is TRBJ2-1; TRBD2 matches 9 bases. V shed 6 bases, J shed 7 bases, and the junction held 17 bases outside the gene matches. The germline V gene has CDR1 SGDLS and CDR2 YYNGEE. This CDR3 has 17 amino acids.

The chain has TRBV12-5 and TRBJ2-3, with 11 bases fitting TRBD2. V lost 5 bases to trimming and J lost 6 bases; unmatched junction nucleotides: 7. In germline, CDR1 is LGHNT, CDR2 FRNRAP. The CDR3 extends over 15 amino acids. The CDR3 DNA reads as TGTGCTAGTGGTCCCGGGACTAGCGGAAGGGATACGCAGTATTTT. This translates into CASGPGTSGRDTQYF.

The V and J genes are TRBV9 and TRBJ2-7; 12 positions match TRBD1. The length of the CDR3 is 15 residues. Germline V gene sequence: CDR1 SGDLS, CDR2 YYNGEE. Trimming took 5 bases from V and 0 from J; bases not matched to a gene: 3. CDR3 DNA sequence: TGTGCCAGCAGTGGGACAGGGGGCGCCTCCTACGAGCAGTACTTC. Its protein is CASSGTGGASYEQYF.

In this sample, this clone turned up once. This chain uses TRBV5-1 with TRBJ2-5; weak D call: TRBD2 (5 bases). The J call is doubtful: the DNA matches TRBJ2-7 better. The germline V gene has CDR1 SGHRS and CDR2 YFSETQ. The CDR3 is 13 amino acids. In DNA, the CDR3 is TGCGCCAGCAGCTTGTGGACTGGGGACGAGCAGTACTTC. Its protein product is CASSLWTGDEQYF.

V and J are TRBV19 and TRBJ2-3; 9 positions agree with TRBD1. The germline V gene encodes CDR1 LNHDA and CDR2 SQIVND (reference sequence). CDR3 length: 13 residues. J lost 6 bases, V lost 10 bases, and 8 bases had no gene match. Here the CDR3 DNA reads TGTGCCATCGGGACAGGGCGGGCGGATACGCAGTATTTT. This encodes CAIGTGRADTQYF.

The rearrangement links TRBV7-3 to TRBJ2-4, with unresolved D. V was pared by 5 bases and J by 4 bases, with 6 bases between. From germline, CDR1 is SGHTA and CDR2 FQGTGA. The CDR3 length is 12 residues. CDR3 residues: CASSGQKNIQYF. In DNA, the CDR3 is TGTGCCAGCAGCGGGCAGAAAAACATTCAGTACTTC. Based on the CDR3 plus reference TRBV7-3 and TRBJ2-4, the full variable domain is GAGVSQTPSNKVTEKGKYVELRCDPISGHTALYWYRQSLGQGPEFLIYFQGTGAADDSGLPNDRFFAVRPEGSVSTLKIQRTERGDSAVYLCASSGQKNIQYFGAGTRLSVL.